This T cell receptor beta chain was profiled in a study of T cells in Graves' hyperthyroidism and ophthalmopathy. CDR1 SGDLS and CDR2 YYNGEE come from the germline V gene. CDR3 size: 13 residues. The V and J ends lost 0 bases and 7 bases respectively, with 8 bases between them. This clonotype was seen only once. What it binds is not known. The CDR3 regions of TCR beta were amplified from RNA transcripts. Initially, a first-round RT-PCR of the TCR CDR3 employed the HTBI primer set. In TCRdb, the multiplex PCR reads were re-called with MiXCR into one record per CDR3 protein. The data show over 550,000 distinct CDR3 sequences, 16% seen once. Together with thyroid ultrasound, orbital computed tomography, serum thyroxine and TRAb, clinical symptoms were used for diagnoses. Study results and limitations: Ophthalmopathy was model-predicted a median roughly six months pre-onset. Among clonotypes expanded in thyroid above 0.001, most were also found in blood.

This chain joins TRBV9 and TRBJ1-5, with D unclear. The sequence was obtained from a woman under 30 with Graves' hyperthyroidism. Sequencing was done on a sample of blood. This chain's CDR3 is CASSVDEDQPQHF. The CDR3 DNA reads TGTGCCAGCAGCGTAGATGAAGACCAGCCCCAGCATTTT.